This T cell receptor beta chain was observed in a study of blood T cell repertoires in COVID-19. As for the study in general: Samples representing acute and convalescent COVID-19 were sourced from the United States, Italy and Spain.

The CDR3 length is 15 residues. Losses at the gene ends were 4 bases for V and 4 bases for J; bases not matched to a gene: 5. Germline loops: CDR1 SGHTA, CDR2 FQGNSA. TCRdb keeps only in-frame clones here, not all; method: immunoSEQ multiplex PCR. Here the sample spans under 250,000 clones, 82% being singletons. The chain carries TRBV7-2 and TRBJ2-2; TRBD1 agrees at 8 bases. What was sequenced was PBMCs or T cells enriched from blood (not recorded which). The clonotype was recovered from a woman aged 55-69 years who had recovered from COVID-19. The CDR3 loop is CASSSRTGTTGELFF. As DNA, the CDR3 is TGTGCCAGCAGCTCTCGGACAGGGACCACCGGGGAGCTGTTTTTT.